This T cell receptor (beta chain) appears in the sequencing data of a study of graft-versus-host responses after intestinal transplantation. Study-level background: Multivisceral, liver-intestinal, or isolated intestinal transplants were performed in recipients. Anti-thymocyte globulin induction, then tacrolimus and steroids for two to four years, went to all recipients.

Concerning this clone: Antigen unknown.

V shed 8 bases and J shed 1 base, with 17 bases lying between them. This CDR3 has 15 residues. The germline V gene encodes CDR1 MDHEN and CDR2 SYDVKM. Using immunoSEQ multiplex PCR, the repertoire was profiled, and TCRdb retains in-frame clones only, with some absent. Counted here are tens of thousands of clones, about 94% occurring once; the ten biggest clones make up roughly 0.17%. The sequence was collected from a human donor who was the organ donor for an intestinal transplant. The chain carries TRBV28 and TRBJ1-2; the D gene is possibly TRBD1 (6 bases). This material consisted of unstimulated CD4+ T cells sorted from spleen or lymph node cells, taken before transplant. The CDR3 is CASSRDNRFNYGYTF. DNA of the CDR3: TGTGCCAGCTCCCGGGACAACAGATTTAACTATGGCTACACCTTC.